A selection of T cell receptor beta chains follows, all from one sample in a study of T cell responses to AZD1222 COVID-19 vaccine. The method was immunoSEQ multiplex PCR; TCRdb's version includes in-frame clones alone and lacks a portion of them. The sample contains under 110,000 clones, more than 75% of which appear only once. The sample in question was peripheral blood, obtained 28 days after the second AZD1222 dose. The receptor source for this set is an adult who received the AZD1222 COVID-19 vaccine. Both conserved end residues are part of each CDR3. A D gene is named only where the DNA matches it firmly.

j_call d_call v_call cdr3_length cdr3_aa
TRBJ2-7 TRBD1 TRBV6-5 12 CASSNRGYEQYF
TRBJ2-7 - TRBV27 14 CAIKPGSAPGEQYF
TRBJ2-5 TRBD2 TRBV9 15 CASSVGAGGLETQYF
TRBJ1-5 - TRBV2 12 CASRSWDQPQHF
TRBJ2-1 TRBD1 TRBV7-9 16 CASSPYDRGYYNEQFF
TRBJ1-6 - TRBV5-5 15 CASSLREGYNSPLHF
TRBJ1-5 - TRBV27 14 CASSLQGLNQPQHF
TRBJ2-5 TRBD1 TRBV2 14 CASRHRDREETQYF
TRBJ1-5 - TRBV6-1 12 CASSEGGQPQHF
TRBJ1-2 TRBD1 TRBV7-3 15 CASSEGDRASGGYTF
TRBJ2-2 - TRBV5-6 12 CASSTRVGELFF
TRBJ2-2 - TRBV6-5 15 CASSPRRASTGELFF
TRBJ2-7 TRBD1 TRBV28 16 CASSLDQRDRPSLWYF
TRBJ2-7 - TRBV5-1 14 CASSLIGRDYEQYF
TRBJ2-7 TRBD2 TRBV7-2 15 CASSLWTSVDYEQYF
TRBJ2-7 - TRBV5-5 12 CASSSPFYEQYF
TRBJ2-7 - TRBV10-3 16 CAISESGTSSSYEQYF
TRBJ1-5 - TRBV7-2 12 CASSLDRQPQHF
TRBJ1-2 TRBD1 TRBV19 13 CASSRQGDYGYTF
TRBJ2-1 TRBD2 TRBV7-9 15 CASRSGTSGGGEQFF
TRBJ2-3 TRBD2 TRBV5-1 16 CASSPGLAGAGDTQYF
TRBJ1-6 - TRBV3-1/TRBV3-2 17 CASSLISKGEGGSPLHF
TRBJ2-7 - TRBV11-2 13 CASSLGVDYEQYF
TRBJ2-2 TRBD2 TRBV9 17 CASSPLGLAGNTGELFF
TRBJ1-1 TRBD1 TRBV10-3 15 CAISPRQGKDTEAFF
TRBJ2-1 - TRBV28 14 CASRESGRYNEQFF
TRBJ2-2 - TRBV4-1 14 CASSRGAGTGELFF
TRBJ2-7 - TRBV27 13 CASSLFQGYEQYF
TRBJ1-1 - TRBV2 15 CASTDPGGVDTEAFF
TRBJ2-3 TRBD2 TRBV6-5 15 CASSLTSGGTDTQYF
TRBJ1-3 TRBD1 TRBV28 17 CASSLPEPGGSGNTIYF
TRBJ1-2 - TRBV20-1 13 CSASLQGAYGYTF
TRBJ2-1 TRBD2 TRBV7-2 18 CASSLLLAGTRSYNEQFF
TRBJ1-3 - TRBV15 15 CATSSGVLSGNTIYF
TRBJ1-1 - TRBV2 14 CASSREGRDTEAFF
TRBJ2-1 TRBD2 TRBV19 15 CASSQRGGYYNEQFF
TRBJ1-1 - TRBV3-1/TRBV3-2 14 CASSQGGPGTEAFF
TRBJ2-1 - TRBV6-5 15 CASRPGRVVSGEQFF
TRBJ1-5 - TRBV19 17 CASINRGRPGGNQPQHF
TRBJ1-2 TRBD1 TRBV19 16 CASSTPGQGVLYGYTF
TRBJ1-2 - TRBV24-1 12 CATSQIGYGYTF
TRBJ2-3 - TRBV5-1 12 CASSLNDDTQYF
TRBJ1-5 - TRBV19 15 CACQEEFISNQPQHF
TRBJ2-7 - TRBV9 13 CASGDGFSYEQYF
TRBJ2-7 TRBD1 TRBV6-5 15 CASRDSTGGVYEQYF
TRBJ2-3 TRBD1 TRBV27 14 CASNNRGRTDTQYF
TRBJ2-2 - TRBV21-1 16 CAQIREPPGGTGELFF
TRBJ2-1 - TRBV3-1/TRBV3-2 13 CASSLRQSNEQFF
TRBJ2-3 - TRBV5-5 11 CASSLVDTQYF
TRBJ2-7 TRBD2 TRBV25-1 16 CASSEGPPGGRYEQYF
TRBJ1-2 TRBD1 TRBV7-2 16 CASSLQGTGGSYGYTF
TRBJ2-7 TRBD1 TRBV13 15 CASSLRTGGYYEQYF
TRBJ2-1 TRBD2 TRBV5-6 18 CASSLGTGGGFSYNEQFF
TRBJ2-5 - TRBV10-3 13 CAISESTEETQYF
TRBJ1-2 TRBD1 TRBV19 14 CASSKQGGSYGYTF
TRBJ1-2 - TRBV12-3/TRBV12-4 11 CASSKTGGYTF
TRBJ1-6 TRBD1 TRBV28 17 CASSLMSGTGLDSPLHF
TRBJ2-7 TRBD1 TRBV14 15 CASSQSGGPWYEQYF
TRBJ1-3 - TRBV7-2 14 CASSPGPSGNTIYF
TRBJ1-1 - TRBV15 18 CATSRDKGRRTANTEAFF